This T cell receptor beta chain was sequenced for a study of beta chain features in type 1 diabetes. The germline V gene has CDR1 SGHAT and CDR2 FQNNGV. The CDR3 sequence is 14 residues long. V was cut by 3 bases and J by 4 bases, with 12 bases left in between. Study-level points and caveats: Among all four CD4+ subsets, Type 1 diabetes patients had TCRB CDR3s that were moderately but significantly shorter.

Sequencing targeted expressed TCRB transcripts, as all isolated RNA had been reverse transcribed. Sequencing was performed with immunoSEQ multiplex PCR; in TCRdb, only in-frame clones are kept and a portion is missing. The table shows some 700,000 clones, with about an eighth occurring only once. This clone came up a few times. Its matching antigen is unknown. This receptor was identified in a young man with type 1 diabetes. The sequenced sample was naive CD4+ T cells from blood. This chain uses TRBV11-2 with TRBJ1-1, with D unresolved. The CDR3 bases are TGTGCCAGCAGCTTGCTGGGGTCGGCCACTGAAGCTTTCTTT. This codes for CASSLLGSATEAFF.